This record looks at one T cell receptor beta chain sequence and its context. Its antigen is undetermined. The sample is drawn from a study of response to subunit inactivated influenza vaccine. Whole-study results and caveats: Authors suggested each seasonal flu vaccination may recruit only limited numbers of new T cells.

V lost 6 bases, J lost 5 bases, and 18 bases stayed unmatched. Germline values: CDR1 DFQATT, CDR2 SNEGSKA (reference sequence). This CDR3 region has 17 residues. TCRdb called the RT-PCR reads again in MiXCR, with one record for every CDR3 protein. The sample contains 550,000 to 650,000 distinct CDR3 sequences, roughly 12% of which appear only once. This chain joins TRBV20-1 and TRBJ2-1, with 8 bases fitting TRBD2. This clonotype originated in a man between 45 and 60 years old who received an inactivated influenza vaccine. The sample here was PBMCs from blood, taken on the day of vaccination. The CDR3: CSARFGLGAGVHNEQFF. Here the CDR3 DNA reads TGCAGTGCCAGATTCGGGTTAGGAGCGGGAGTCCACAATGAGCAGTTCTTC.